A single sample gave rise to the 18 T cell receptor beta chains below, sequenced in a study of cytomegalovirus exposure and HLA in healthy donors. The primer mix had 60 Vbeta and 13 Jbeta primers. Sequencing was performed with immunoSEQ multiplex PCR; in TCRdb, only in-frame clones are kept and a portion is missing. The table lists about 220,000 clones, more than 75% of them singletons. Source material: PBMCs. These receptor sequences come from a woman aged 35 to 49 in good health and CMV-seropositive.

The chain uses TRBV7-9 and TRBJ2-1; possible D gene TRBD2, 6 bases. The germline V gene encodes CDR1 SEHNR and CDR2 FQNEAQ (reference sequence). The CDR3 loop spans 13 amino acids. The CDR3 sequence: CAGGASAYNEQFF. Written as DNA, the CDR3 is TGTGCAGGTGGGGCTAGCGCGTACAATGAGCAGTTCTTC.

The chain joins TRBV7-2 to TRBJ1-1, with a possible D match to TRBD1 (6 bases). Germline V gene sequence: CDR1 SGHTA, CDR2 FQGNSA. The CDR3 consists of 15 residues. V lost 1 base to trimming and J lost 4 bases, with 13 bases between them. CDR3 in amino acids: CASSLVGRGGTEAFF. In DNA, the CDR3 is TGTGCCAGCAGCTTAGTAGGTAGGGGGGGCACTGAAGCTTTCTTT.

The chain couples TRBV7-6 to TRBJ2-1, with TRBD1 matching over 7 bases. With V trimmed by 3 bases and J by 8 bases, 10 bases remained unmatched. Germline V CDR1 and CDR2: SGHVS, FNYEAQ. The CDR3 has 15 amino acids. The chain's CDR3 is CASSLELTGAYEQFF. The CDR3 bases are TGTGCCAGCAGCTTGGAGCTTACAGGGGCCTATGAGCAGTTCTTC.

The chain uses TRBV5-4 and TRBJ2-3, with TRBD2 identical over 7 bases. CDR3 length equals 15 residues. The J segment lost 4 bases and the V segment lost 2 bases, leaving 7 bases of the junction unmatched. Germline values: CDR1 SGHNT, CDR2 YYREEE (reference sequence). Here the CDR3 reads CASSFGGSQADTQYF. CDR3 DNA sequence: TGTGCCAGCAGCTTTGGCGGGAGCCAGGCAGATACGCAGTATTTT.

The chain employs TRBV12-5 and TRBJ2-5; D ambiguous. Germline CDR1 is LGHNT and CDR2 is FRNRAP. This CDR3 comprises 15 residues. V lost 5 bases and J lost 2, with 15 bases in between. The CDR3 loop reads CASGPRTNQQETQYF. The CDR3, as DNA: TGTGCTAGTGGTCCCCGTACGAATCAGCAAGAGACCCAGTACTTC.

This chain connects TRBV10-1 to TRBJ2-5; the match to TRBD2 covers 12 bases. This CDR3 has 17 amino acids. With V trimmed by 2 bases and J by 5 bases, 9 bases remained unmatched. The germline CDR1 and CDR2 sequences are WNHNN and SYGVQD (reference sequence). CDR3 sequence (DNA): TGCGCCAGCAGTGAGGAGATCCTAGCGGGAGGGCTGGAGACCCAGTACTTC. Translated: CASSEEILAGGLETQYF.

About this clone itself: One junction end disagrees with the germline gene, perhaps due to a read error. The gene calls are TRBV6-5 and TRBJ1-2; D is unresolved. The CDR3 sequence is 11 residues long. Looked up from germline, CDR1 is MNHEY and CDR2 is SVGAGI. DNA for the CDR3: TGTGCCAGCAGTTACGGCCCAGATTGGAGCTTC. Its protein is CASSYGPDWSF.

The chain couples TRBV7-8 to TRBJ1-5, with TRBD1 matching 7 bases. V was pared by 2 bases and J by 7 bases, with 2 bases of the junction left unmatched. Germline CDR1 SGHVS, CDR2 FQNEAQ. The CDR3 spans 13 residues. CDR3 residues: CASSLRGGQPQHF. The CDR3 DNA reads as TGTGCCAGCAGCTTAAGAGGGGGCCAGCCCCAGCATTTT. Variable domain in full (rest from reference TRBV7-8 and TRBJ1-5): GAGVSQSPRYKVAKRGQDVALRCDPISGHVSLFWYQQALGQGPEFLTYFQNEAQLDKSGLPSDRFFAERPEGSVSTLKIQRTQQEDSAVYLCASSLRGGQPQHFGDGTRLSIL.

V gene TRBV18 combines with J gene TRBJ1-4; D may be TRBD1 (6 bases). V lost 3 bases to trimming and J lost 4 bases, with 12 bases between them. The CDR3 loop spans 15 amino acids. CDR1 and CDR2 from the germline V gene are KGHSH and LQKENI. CDR3 DNA: TGTGCCAGCTCACCCCGGGCAGGGGTTAATGAAAAACTGTTTTTT. It encodes CASSPRAGVNEKLFF.

CDR3 bases: TGTGCCAGCAGCCCGGACAGGGGATCGGATACGCAGTATTTT. The encoded protein is CASSPDRGSDTQYF. The chain is built from TRBV7-2 and TRBJ2-3; 9 bases agree with TRBD1. There are 14 residues in the CDR3. Per the germline V gene, CDR1 is SGHTA and CDR2 is FQGNSA. V shed 5 bases and J 6 bases; nucleotides not matched to a gene: 6. Combining the CDR3 with reference TRBV7-2 and TRBJ2-3 gives the whole variable domain GAGVSQSPSNKVTEKGKDVELRCDPISGHTALYWYRQSLGQGLEFLIYFQGNSAPDKSGLPSDRFSAERTGGSVSTLTIQRTQQEDSAVYLCASSPDRGSDTQYFGPGTRLTVL.

Points on this clone: An end of the junction does not agree with germline; a read error may underlie this. The rearrangement uses TRBV2 and TRBJ1-6; D remains ambiguous. The CDR3 is 14 residues long. Germline V gives CDR1 SNHLY, CDR2 FYNNEI. The CDR3 reads CASSEPVTNSPLHF. The CDR3 DNA is TGTGCCAGCAGTGAACCCGTGACTAATTCCCCCCTCCACTTT.

On this clone itself: One junction end disagrees with the germline gene, perhaps due to a read error. The gene calls are TRBV7-9 and TRBJ2-6; 10 bases fit TRBD1. The CDR3 contains 17 residues. The V gene's germline CDR1 is SEHNR and CDR2 FQNEAQ (reference sequence). The DNA of the CDR3 is TGTTCCAGCAGCTGGACAGGGGGTTTGGGTGGGGCCAACGTCCTGACTTTC. It yields the protein CSSSWTGGLGGANVLTF.

This chain joins TRBV25-1 and TRBJ1-1; TRBD1 is a possible D gene (5 bases). The V end lost 3 bases, the J end lost 0 bases, and 8 bases lay between the germline ends. The length of the CDR3 is 14 residues. Germline V gene lookup returns CDR1 MGHDK and CDR2 SYGVNS. CDR3 region: CASSDRQMNTEAFF. The CDR3 coding sequence is TGTGCCAGCAGTGACAGACAGATGAACACTGAAGCTTTCTTT.

This sequence joins TRBV7-3 and TRBJ1-1; D is perhaps TRBD1 (5 bases). CDR1 is SGHTA and CDR2 is FQGTGA in the germline V gene. CDR3 length equals 14 residues. V was pared by 0 bases and J by 0 bases, with 5 bases between. CDR3 region: CASSLTGVNTEAFF. The DNA for the CDR3 is TGTGCCAGCAGCTTAACAGGGGTGAACACTGAAGCTTTCTTT.

V and J are TRBV13 and TRBJ1-2, with 7 bases that match TRBD1. The CDR3 covers 14 residues. After removal of 5 bases from V and 7 bases from J, the junction contained 10 bases not matched to a gene. Germline V gives CDR1 PRHDT, CDR2 FYEKMQ (reference sequence). CDR3 sequence reads: CASSLGTASSGYTF. The CDR3 DNA sequence: TGTGCCAGCAGCCTTGGGACAGCTTCAAGTGGCTACACCTTC.

This clone was seen once. V gene TRBV7-2 combines with J gene TRBJ1-6; 8 nucleotides agree with TRBD1. In germline, CDR1 is SGHTA, CDR2 FQGNSA. The CDR3 spans 15 residues. The ends lost 2 bases at V and 8 bases at J; junction bases unmatched: 5. CDR3 residues: CASSLRTGSDSPLHF. The CDR3 DNA sequence: TGTGCCAGCAGCTTACGGACAGGGTCGGATTCACCCCTCCACTTT. The complete variable domain, with remaining parts taken from reference TRBV7-2 and TRBJ1-6, reads GAGVSQSPSNKVTEKGKDVELRCDPISGHTALYWYRQSLGQGLEFLIYFQGNSAPDKSGLPSDRFSAERTGGSVSTLTIQRTQQEDSAVYLCASSLRTGSDSPLHFGNGTRLTVT.

The CDR3 coding sequence is TGTGCCACCAGCAGAGATTACGCAGGCAGGGGCCCTTATGGCTACACCTTC. Translated, it gives CATSRDYAGRGPYGYTF. The gene calls are TRBV15 and TRBJ1-2, with D tentatively TRBD1 (6 bases). The CDR3 extends over 17 amino acids. Trimming removed 0 bases at V and 5 bases at J, with 19 bases between. CDR1 is LNHNV and CDR2 is YYDKDF in the germline V gene (reference sequence).

Only a few counts were recorded for this clone. This chain connects TRBV30 to TRBJ2-5, with a weak D call TRBD1 (6 bases). Germline V gives CDR1 GTSNPN, CDR2 SVGIG (reference sequence). CDR3 length: 15 amino acids. Trimming removed 8 bases from V and 5 bases from J, with 24 bases in between. The CDR3 reads CAAQERDIPGETQYF. CDR3 nucleotide sequence: TGTGCCGCCCAAGAGAGGGACATCCCGGGGGAGACCCAGTACTTC.